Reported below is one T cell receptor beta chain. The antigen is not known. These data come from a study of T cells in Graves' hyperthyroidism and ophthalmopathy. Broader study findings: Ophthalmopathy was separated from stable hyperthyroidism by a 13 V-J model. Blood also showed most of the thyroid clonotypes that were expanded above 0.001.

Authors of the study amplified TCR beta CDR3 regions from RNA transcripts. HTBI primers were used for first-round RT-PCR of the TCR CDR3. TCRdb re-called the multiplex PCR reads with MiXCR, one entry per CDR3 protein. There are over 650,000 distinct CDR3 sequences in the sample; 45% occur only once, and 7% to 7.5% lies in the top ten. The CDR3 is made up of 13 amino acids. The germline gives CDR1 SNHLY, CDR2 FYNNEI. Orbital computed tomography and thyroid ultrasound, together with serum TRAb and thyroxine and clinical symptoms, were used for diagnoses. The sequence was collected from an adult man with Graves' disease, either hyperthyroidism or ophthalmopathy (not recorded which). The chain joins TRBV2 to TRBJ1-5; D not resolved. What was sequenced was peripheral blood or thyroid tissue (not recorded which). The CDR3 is CARGHGVNQPQHF. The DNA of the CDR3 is TGTGCTAGAGGTCACGGCGTAAATCAGCCCCAGCATTTT.